The TCR beta chain described here comes from a study of regulatory T cells in long-lasting Graves disease. This clonotype was detected ten times or more. This CDR3 region has 14 residues. CDR1 MNHEY and CDR2 SMNVEV come from the germline V gene (reference sequence). The V and J ends lost 7 bases and 0 bases respectively, with 12 bases between them. CDR3 regions were amplified by Arm-PCR using iRepertoire HTBI primers to build TCR beta libraries. From the multiplex PCR reads, TCRdb called clonotypes with MiXCR, one entry per CDR3 protein. This table holds around 400,000 distinct CDR3 sequences, about 16% found once. Regarding time point: newly diagnosed GD, antithyroid drugs for less than 3 months. There was RNA extracted from PBMCs, and the TCR library was made from it. Diagnoses of Graves' disease were made by American Thyroid Association guidelines. The EDTA tubes were filled with around 8.5 milliliters of drawn peripheral blood.

The clonotype comes from a female donor with Graves disease. V usage is TRBV27 and J usage is TRBJ1-1; D ambiguous. Sequencing was performed on peripheral blood mononuclear cells (PBMCs), taken at new diagnosis, from a patient treated with antithyroid drugs. CDR3 sequence: CASTPTGLNTEAFF. The CDR3, as DNA: TGTGCCAGCACCCCGACGGGATTGAACACTGAAGCTTTCTTT.